Each of the 30 T cell receptor beta chains below was sequenced from the same sample in a study of technical replicates of blood from several donors. The repertoire was sequenced with immunoSEQ multiplex PCR; TCRdb's copy has only in-frame clones and lacks some. The sample comprises about 49,000 clones, about 90% of which are singletons, and under 5% rests with the top ten. Specimen: PBMCs. The receptors were gathered from a human donor in good health. Some clones in this sample may be carry-over from other donors' samples.

V and J are TRBV12-5 and TRBJ1-4, with TRBD1 as a possible D gene (5 bases). Trimming took off 3 bases at V and 4 bases at J, with 12 bases between the two ends. In germline, CDR1 is LGHNT, CDR2 FRNRAP. This CDR3 contains 15 residues. CDR3: CASGLNLGGNEKLFF. DNA for the CDR3: TGTGCTAGTGGTTTAAATTTGGGGGGTAATGAAAAACTGTTTTTT.

The rearrangement links TRBV23-1 to TRBJ1-1; D is perhaps TRBD1 (5 bases). TRBV23-1 is treated as an ORF (open reading frame) with a function not yet certain. V was trimmed by 3 bases and J by 0 bases, leaving 11 bases between them. The CDR3 extends over 15 amino acids. The CDR3 DNA is TGCGCCAGCAGTCAGTCGACAGAAATGAACACTGAAGCTTTCTTT. This sequence encodes CASSQSTEMNTEAFF.

The chain couples TRBV18 to TRBJ2-7, with D possibly matching TRBD1 (6 bases). This CDR3 is 15 amino acids long. CDR1 is KGHSH and CDR2 is LQKENI in the germline V gene. Trimming took 2 bases from V and 0 from J, leaving 11 bases between them. The CDR3 DNA is TGTGCCAGCTCACCATGTGGGGGCCACTCCTACGAGCAGTACTTC. Translated: CASSPCGGHSYEQYF.

The count of this clone is one. This chain links TRBV12-5 with TRBJ1-6; 7 nucleotides align to TRBD1. This CDR3 is 14 amino acids long. Trimming at V came to 6 bases and at J to 8 bases, leaving 7 bases not matched to a gene. Germline CDR1 and CDR2: LGHNT and FRNRAP. The CDR3 reads CASGGTARDSPLHF. The CDR3 bases are TGTGCTAGTGGGGGGACAGCAAGGGATTCACCCCTCCACTTT.

This chain links TRBV29-1 with TRBJ1-1, with 9 bases aligning to TRBD1. J lost 6 bases, V lost 6 bases, and 5 bases had no gene match. CDR1 and CDR2 from the germline V gene are SQVTM and ANQGSEA. This CDR3 spans 12 amino acids. CDR3 in DNA: TGCAGCGTGGTGGGACAGGGAGCTGAAGCTTTCTTT. This codes for CSVVGQGAEAFF.

The V gene is TRBV9, the J gene TRBJ2-7; 8 nucleotides line up with TRBD1. CDR1 and CDR2 from the germline V gene are SGDLS and YYNGEE. The CDR3 is 14 residues long. After removal of 3 bases from V and 7 bases from J, the junction contained 9 bases not matched to a gene. Here the CDR3 reads CASSGPDRVGEQYF. CDR3 nucleotide sequence: TGTGCCAGCAGCGGACCGGACAGGGTAGGGGAGCAGTACTTC.

There are a few counts of this clone. The chain has TRBV4-3 and TRBJ1-1; no reliable D call. With 0 bases removed from V and 10 bases from J, the gap between germline ends came to 9 bases. The germline V gene encodes CDR1 LGHNA and CDR2 YSLEER. This CDR3 is 12 amino acids long. CDR3 loop: CASSQEGRRAFF. DNA for the CDR3: TGCGCCAGCAGCCAAGAAGGGAGGAGAGCTTTCTTT.

V is TRBV19 and J is TRBJ2-7; TRBD2 matches at 9 bases. V lost 7 bases to trimming and J lost 1 base; unmatched junction nucleotides: 11. Per germline, CDR1 LNHDA and CDR2 SQIVND (reference sequence). This CDR3 has 16 residues. CDR3 protein: CASKISSGGLSYEQYF. The CDR3, as DNA: TGTGCCAGTAAGATAAGTAGCGGGGGCTTGTCCTACGAGCAGTACTTC.

This chain uses TRBV11-2 with TRBJ2-7, with D possibly being TRBD2 (6 bases). The V end lost 5 bases, the J end lost 0 bases, and 17 bases lay between the germline ends. Per germline, CDR1 SGHAT and CDR2 FQNNGV. This CDR3 region has 16 residues. CDR3 residues: CASSGTRTGSSYEQYF. The CDR3 nucleotides read TGTGCCAGCAGCGGGACTCGGACCGGGAGCTCCTACGAGCAGTACTTC.

V is TRBV7-7 and J is TRBJ1-1; D is unresolved. Germline V gene lookup returns CDR1 SSHAT and CDR2 FNYEAQ (reference sequence). This CDR3 region has 13 residues. Trimming cost V 5 bases and J 3 bases, with 10 bases left between them. As DNA, the CDR3 is TGTGCCAGCAGCCCGCTAGTGGACACTGAAGCTTTCTTT. Translation: CASSPLVDTEAFF.

This chain connects TRBV2 to TRBJ2-1, with 10 bases identical to TRBD1. Per germline, CDR1 SNHLY and CDR2 FYNNEI. The J segment lost 8 bases and the V segment lost 5 bases, leaving 12 bases of the junction unmatched. CDR3 length equals 16 residues. In DNA form, the CDR3 reads TGTGCCAGCAGTAGGAGACAGGGGGCTTTACCGTATGAGCAGTTCTTC. Translating it yields CASSRRQGALPYEQFF.

This clone was seen just once. The rearrangement uses TRBV5-1 and TRBJ1-2; D uncertain. This CDR3 has 14 amino acids. V shed 0 bases and J shed 7 bases, with 13 bases lying between them. Germline loops: CDR1 SGHRS, CDR2 YFSETQ. The CDR3 protein is CASSLEVGVSGYTF. CDR3 in DNA: TGCGCCAGCAGCTTGGAGGTGGGAGTCAGTGGCTACACCTTC.

The chain is built from TRBV7-2 and TRBJ1-2; no definite D call. The germline V gene encodes CDR1 SGHTA and CDR2 FQGNSA. The CDR3 loop spans 12 amino acids. V lost 4 bases to trimming and J lost 0 bases, with 3 bases between them. CDR3 residues: CASSSTNYGYTF. In DNA, the CDR3 is TGTGCCAGCAGCTCCACTAACTATGGCTACACCTTC.

The chain joins TRBV6-1 to TRBJ1-5; D is unresolved. The CDR3 is 15 amino acids. Germline values: CDR1 MNHNS, CDR2 SASEGT. The V end lost 6 bases, the J end lost 2 bases, and 14 bases lay between the germline ends. The CDR3 DNA is TGTGCCAGCAGGGGTGCAGAGCGGGGCAATCAGCCCCAGCATTTT. This gives the protein CASRGAERGNQPQHF.

The rearrangement uses TRBV11-2 and TRBJ1-1, with a tentative D call TRBD1 (5 bases). This CDR3 has 14 amino acids. The V end lost 2 bases, the J end lost 5 bases, and 12 bases lay between the germline ends. Germline values: CDR1 SGHAT, CDR2 FQNNGV. CDR3 bases: TGTGCCAGCAGCTTATCCAACCGGGGGACTGAAGCTTTCTTT. As protein: CASSLSNRGTEAFF.

The chain uses TRBV6-1 and TRBJ2-7; 8 nucleotides match TRBD1. The trim removed 5 bases at V and 7 bases at J, leaving 10 bases unmatched. This CDR3 contains 14 residues. Germline CDR1 and CDR2: MNHNS and SASEGT. CDR3 region: CASSFTDRVGEQYF. The CDR3 coding sequence is TGTGCCAGCAGTTTTACGGACAGGGTGGGTGAGCAGTACTTC.

This clone was seen only once. The V call is TRBV7-8, the J call TRBJ2-5; TRBD2 aligns across 8 bases. V was pared by 1 base and J by 2 bases, with 6 bases of the junction left unmatched. The CDR3 consists of 16 residues. Germline CDR1 SGHVS, CDR2 FQNEAQ. CDR3 DNA sequence: TGTGCCAGCAGCTTAGTGTCGGGGGGGATTCAAGAGACCCAGTACTTC. The encoded protein is CASSLVSGGIQETQYF.

This sequence joins TRBV4-3 and TRBJ1-6; no reliable D call. CDR1 is LGHNA, CDR2 YSLEER, per germline. Trimming pared 0 bases from V and 5 bases from J, leaving 8 bases between. This CDR3 is built from 15 residues. This CDR3 reads CASSQDRVDNSPLHF. The CDR3 nucleotides are TGCGCCAGCAGCCAAGATCGGGTCGATAATTCACCCCTCCACTTT.

The chain links TRBV18 to TRBJ1-5; possibly TRBD1 for D (5 bases). The germline V gene has CDR1 KGHSH and CDR2 LQKENI. This CDR3 has 15 amino acids. Trimming shortened V by 3 bases and J by 5 bases, and 14 bases separated the two germline ends. The CDR3 DNA follows: TGTGCCAGCTCACCCCCAGGAGGGGTAGATCAGCCCCAGCATTTT. Translating it yields CASSPPGGVDQPQHF.

This clone was detected once. V and J are TRBV6-6 and TRBJ2-3, with 10 bases lining up with TRBD1. V dropped 5 bases and J dropped 4; count of bases not matched to a gene: 6. The CDR3 has 15 amino acids. Per germline, CDR1 MNHNY and CDR2 SVGAGI (reference sequence). The CDR3 bases are TGTGCCAGCAGTCATCCGGGACAGGGGCCAGATACGCAGTATTTT. Translating gives CASSHPGQGPDTQYF.

This clone has only a few counts. The CDR3 reads CASSYVASTEGNTIYF. The CDR3, as DNA: TGTGCCAGCAGTTACGTGGCCTCCACCGAAGGAAACACCATATATTTT. The J gene is TRBJ1-3, the V gene TRBV6-6; D uncertain. V gave up 2 bases and J gave up 4 bases, with 15 bases separating them. The CDR3 extends over 16 amino acids. Germline V gives CDR1 MNHNY, CDR2 SVGAGI (reference sequence).

The rearrangement uses TRBV18 and TRBJ1-4; TRBD1 agrees at 7 bases. The CDR3 has 14 residues. V gave up 3 bases and J gave up 5 bases; unmatched junction bases: 3. Germline V CDR1 and CDR2: KGHSH, LQKENI. In nucleotides, the CDR3 is TGTGCCAGCTCACCCCGGACAGGAAATGAAAAACTGTTTTTT. Translation: CASSPRTGNEKLFF.

The chain combines TRBV19 with TRBJ1-5; no firm D call. The CDR3 has 12 residues. Germline CDR1 and CDR2: LNHDA and SQIVND (reference sequence). Trimming cost V 5 bases and J 6 bases, with 8 bases left between them. CDR3 coding DNA: TGTGCCAGTAGTCGGTTCGCTCAGCCCCAGCATTTT. This encodes CASSRFAQPQHF.

There are a few counts of this clone. The chain has TRBV6-6 and TRBJ2-7; TRBD2 matches at 8 bases. V shed 7 bases and J 4 bases; nucleotides not matched to a gene: 6. This CDR3 has 13 residues. CDR1 MNHNY and CDR2 SVGAGI come from the germline V gene (reference sequence). The CDR3 DNA follows: TGTGCCAGCACCCGGGAGGGGGGGTACGAGCAGTACTTC. Encoded protein: CASTREGGYEQYF.

This chain links TRBV5-6 with TRBJ1-2; D is unresolved. The germline V gene encodes CDR1 SGHDT and CDR2 YYEEEE. Trimming removed 2 bases at V and 6 bases at J, with 14 bases between. The CDR3 has 14 amino acids. CDR3 DNA sequence: TGTGCCAGCAGCTTACCGGGAGGGATAGATGGCTACACCTTC. This sequence encodes CASSLPGGIDGYTF. Full variable domain (outside the CDR3, taken from reference TRBV5-6 and TRBJ1-2): DAGVTQSPTHLIKTRGQQVTLRCSPKSGHDTVSWYQQALGQGPQFIFQYYEEEERQRGNFPDRFSGHQFPNYSSELNVNALLLGDSALYLCASSLPGGIDGYTFGSGTRLTVV.

The rearrangement joins TRBV7-7 to TRBJ2-1; D unresolved. The germline V gene encodes CDR1 SSHAT and CDR2 FNYEAQ (reference sequence). V gave up 5 bases and J gave up 4 bases, with 9 bases separating them. The CDR3 is 13 amino acids. The CDR3 DNA reads TGTGCCAGCAGCCCGATTACTTACAATGAGCAGTTCTTC. Translation gives CASSPITYNEQFF.

The chain is built from TRBV29-1 and TRBJ2-1; D remains unclear. Germline CDR1 SQVTM, CDR2 ANQGSEA. This CDR3 is 14 amino acids long. V lost 6 bases and J 5 bases, leaving 17 bases between the germline ends. CDR3 sequence (DNA): TGCAGCGTAGAGGTTACCTATTATAACAATGAGCAGTTCTTC. This translates into CSVEVTYYNNEQFF.

The chain couples TRBV5-1 to TRBJ2-7, with 12 bases that match TRBD1. V trimming: 4 bases; J trimming: 7 bases; junction bases outside the gene matches: 6. The germline CDR1 and CDR2 sequences are SGHRS and YFSETQ. CDR3 length: 14 amino acids. This chain's CDR3 is CASSIGTGGGEQYF. The CDR3 DNA is TGCGCCAGCAGCATAGGGACAGGGGGCGGGGAGCAGTACTTC.

This sequence joins TRBV20-1 and TRBJ1-4; D gene unclear. Looked up from germline, CDR1 is DFQATT and CDR2 is SNEGSKA (reference sequence). The CDR3 length is 11 residues. V was shortened by 6 bases and J by 8 bases, with 10 bases between the two germline ends. In DNA, the CDR3 is TGCAGTGCCCGAGGGTGGGAAAAACTGTTTTTT. Its protein product is CSARGWEKLFF.

V is TRBV7-2 and J is TRBJ2-7; 7 bases are a match to TRBD1. The CDR3 spans 14 residues. CDR1 and CDR2 (germline): SGHTA, FQGNSA. V shed 5 bases and J 3 bases; nucleotides not matched to a gene: 7. The DNA for the CDR3 is TGTGCCAGCAGCCCCGACAGGGTTAGCTACGAGCAGTACTTC. Translated, it gives CASSPDRVSYEQYF.